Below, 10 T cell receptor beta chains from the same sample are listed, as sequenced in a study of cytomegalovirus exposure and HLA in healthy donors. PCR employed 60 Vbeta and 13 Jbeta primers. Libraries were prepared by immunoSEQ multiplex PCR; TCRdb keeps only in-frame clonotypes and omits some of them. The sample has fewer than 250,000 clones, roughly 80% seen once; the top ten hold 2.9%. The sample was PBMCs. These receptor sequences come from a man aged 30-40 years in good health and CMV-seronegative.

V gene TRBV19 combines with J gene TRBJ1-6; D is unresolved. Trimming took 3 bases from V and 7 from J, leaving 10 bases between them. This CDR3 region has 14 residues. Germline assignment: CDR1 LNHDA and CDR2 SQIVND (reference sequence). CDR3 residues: CASSIGVGNSPLHF. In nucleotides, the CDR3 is TGTGCCAGTAGTATCGGGGTAGGCAATTCACCCCTCCACTTT.

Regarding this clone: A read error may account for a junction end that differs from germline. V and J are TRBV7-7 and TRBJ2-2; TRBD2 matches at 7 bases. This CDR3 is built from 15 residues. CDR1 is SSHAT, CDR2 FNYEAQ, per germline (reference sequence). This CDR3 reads CASSPREGWGGELFF. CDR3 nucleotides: TGTGCTAGCAGCCCGAGGGAGGGCTGGGGCGGGGAGCTGTTTTTT.

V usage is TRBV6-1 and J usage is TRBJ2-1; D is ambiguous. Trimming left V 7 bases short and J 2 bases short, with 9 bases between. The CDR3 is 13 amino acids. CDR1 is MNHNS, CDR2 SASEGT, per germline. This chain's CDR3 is CASTLDTYNEQFF. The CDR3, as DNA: TGTGCCAGCACCTTAGACACCTACAATGAGCAGTTCTTC.

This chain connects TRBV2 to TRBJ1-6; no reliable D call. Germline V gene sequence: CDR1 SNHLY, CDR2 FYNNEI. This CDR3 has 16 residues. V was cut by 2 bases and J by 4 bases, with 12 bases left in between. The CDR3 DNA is TGTGCCAGCAGTGAATCTGTAGTAAATTATAATTCACCCCTCCACTTT. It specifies CASSESVVNYNSPLHF.

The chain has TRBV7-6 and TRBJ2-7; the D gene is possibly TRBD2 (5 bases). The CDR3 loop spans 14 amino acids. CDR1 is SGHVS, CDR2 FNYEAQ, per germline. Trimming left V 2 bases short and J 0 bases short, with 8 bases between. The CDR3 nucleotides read TGTGCCAGCAGCTTAAGCGGTAGCTCCTACGAGCAGTACTTC. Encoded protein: CASSLSGSSYEQYF.

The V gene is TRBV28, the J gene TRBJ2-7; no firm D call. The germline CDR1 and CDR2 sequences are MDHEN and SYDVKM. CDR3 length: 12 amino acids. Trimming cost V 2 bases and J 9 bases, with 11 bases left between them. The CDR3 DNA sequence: TGTGCCAGCAGTTTAGCCGGTCTCGGGCAGTACTTC. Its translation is CASSLAGLGQYF.

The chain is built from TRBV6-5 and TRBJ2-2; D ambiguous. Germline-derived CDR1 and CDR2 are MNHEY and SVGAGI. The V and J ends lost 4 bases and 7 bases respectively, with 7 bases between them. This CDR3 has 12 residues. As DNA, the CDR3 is TGTGCCAGCAGTTTGCGCGGCGGGGAGCTGTTTTTT. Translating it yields CASSLRGGELFF.

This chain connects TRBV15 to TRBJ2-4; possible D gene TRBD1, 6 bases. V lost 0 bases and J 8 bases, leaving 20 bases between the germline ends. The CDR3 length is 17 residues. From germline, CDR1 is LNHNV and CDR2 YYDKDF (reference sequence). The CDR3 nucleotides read TGTGCCACCAGCAGAGATACTGGGGAAGGGGGTTTCGACATTCAGTACTTC. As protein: CATSRDTGEGGFDIQYF.

The CDR3 DNA is TGTGCCAGCAGCTTAGGGAGTTTGTCTAGCACAGATACGCAGTATTTT. Its protein is CASSLGSLSSTDTQYF. The rearrangement joins TRBV13 to TRBJ2-3; D is undetermined. This CDR3 is 16 amino acids long. V was trimmed by 0 bases and J by 0 bases, leaving 10 bases between them. Per the germline V gene, CDR1 is PRHDT and CDR2 is FYEKMQ (reference sequence).

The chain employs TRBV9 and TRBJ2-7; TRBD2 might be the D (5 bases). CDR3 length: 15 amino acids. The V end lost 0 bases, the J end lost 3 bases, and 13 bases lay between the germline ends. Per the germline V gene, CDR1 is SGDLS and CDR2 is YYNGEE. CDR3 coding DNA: TGTGCCAGCAGCGTAGTCTCGGGGTCCCTCTACGAGCAGTACTTC. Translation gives CASSVVSGSLYEQYF. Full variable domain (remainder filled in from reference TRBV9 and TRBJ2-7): DSGVTQTPKHLITATGQRVTLRCSPRSGDLSVYWYQQSLDQGLQFLIQYYNGEERAKGNILERFSAQQFPDLHSELNLSSLELGDSALYFCASSVVSGSLYEQYFGPGTRLTVT.